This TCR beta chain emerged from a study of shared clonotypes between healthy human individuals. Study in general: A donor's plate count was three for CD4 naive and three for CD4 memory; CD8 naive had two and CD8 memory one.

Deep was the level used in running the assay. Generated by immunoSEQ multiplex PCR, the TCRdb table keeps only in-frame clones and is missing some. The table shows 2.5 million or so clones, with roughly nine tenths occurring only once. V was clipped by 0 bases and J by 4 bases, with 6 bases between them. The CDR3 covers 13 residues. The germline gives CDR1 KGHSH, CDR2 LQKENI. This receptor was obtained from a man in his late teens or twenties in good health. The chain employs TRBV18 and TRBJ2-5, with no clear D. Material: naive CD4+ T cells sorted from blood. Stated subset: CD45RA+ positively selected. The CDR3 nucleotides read TGTGCCAGCTCACCACCCAACTCAGAGACCCAGTACTTC. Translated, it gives CASSPPNSETQYF. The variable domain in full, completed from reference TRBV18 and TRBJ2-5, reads NAGVMQNPRHLVRRRGQEARLRCSPMKGHSHVYWYRQLPEEGLKFMVYLQKENIIDESGMPKERFSAEFPKEGPSILRIQQVVRGDSAAYFCASSPPNSETQYFGPGTRLLVL.